Listed below are T cell receptor beta chains from one sample, sequenced in a study of Ad26.COV2.S vaccination and SARS-CoV-2 variants. TCRdb's table, derived via immunoSEQ multiplex PCR, lists solely in-frame clones and lacks some. The sample yields 380,000 or so clones, approximately 90% seen once. The specimen comprised peripheral blood, sampled in a trial of Ad26.COV2.S vaccine versus placebo. Receptors originate from a person aged 18-60 years who received the Ad26.COV2.S COVID-19 vaccine or a placebo. Each CDR3 is given with its conserved first and last residue. A D gene is named only where the DNA matches it firmly. Clone size is shown for a subset of rows, as once, few, many or a class of expanded clone.

size: few
D: -
V: TRBV28
J: TRBJ1-1
DNA: TGTGCCAGCAACGGGAGGACATCGAACACTGAAGCTTTCTTT
CDR3: CASNGRTSNTEAFF

size: -
D: -
V: TRBV9
J: TRBJ2-1
DNA: TGTGCCAGCAGCGCCGGAGGAGGAAATGAGCAGTTCTTC
CDR3: CASSAGGGNEQFF

size: -
D: TRBD2
V: TRBV14
J: TRBJ2-5
DNA: TGTGCCAGCAGCCAAGTTCGAGCGGGGGGGCCTCAGGCGACCCAGTACTTC
CDR3: CASSQVRAGGPQATQYF

size: -
D: -
V: TRBV5-5
J: TRBJ2-1
DNA: TGTGCCAGCAGCTTGTCAGCGGCTAGCGATTACAATGAGCAGTTCTTC
CDR3: CASSLSAASDYNEQFF

size: -
D: -
V: TRBV27
J: TRBJ2-7
DNA: TGTGCCAGCAGTTTAGGGGTGGGATTGGGTTACGAGCAGTACTTC
CDR3: CASSLGVGLGYEQYF

size: -
D: TRBD1
V: TRBV24-1
J: TRBJ2-3
DNA: TGTGCCACCAGTGACCCTAGGGACAGGGAAGATACGCAGTATTTT
CDR3: CATSDPRDREDTQYF

size: -
D: -
V: TRBV10-3
J: TRBJ1-4
DNA: TGTGCCATAGCAGGGTACCCCGGTAATGAAAAACTGTTTTTT
CDR3: CAIAGYPGNEKLFF

size: -
D: TRBD2
V: TRBV4-1
J: TRBJ2-7
DNA: TGCGCCAGCAGCCAATTATCTAGCGGGAGTGACGAGCAGTACTTC
CDR3: CASSQLSSGSDEQYF

size: -
D: -
V: TRBV5-1
J: TRBJ2-5
DNA: TGCGCCAGCAGCCTCGGACCCCATAGAGGTGGAGAGACCCAGTACTTC
CDR3: CASSLGPHRGGETQYF

size: -
D: -
V: TRBV18
J: TRBJ1-1
DNA: TGTGCCAGCTCACCCCAGACAGGAGAAGCTTTCTTT
CDR3: CASSPQTGEAFF

size: -
D: TRBD1
V: TRBV19
J: TRBJ2-2
DNA: TGTGCCAGTAGTATGGGGACAGGGATCACCGGGGAGCTGTTTTTT
CDR3: CASSMGTGITGELFF

size: once
D: TRBD2
V: TRBV28
J: TRBJ2-1
DNA: TGTGCCAGCAGTTTGGGAGGACTAGCGGGAATCAATGAGCAGTTCTTC
CDR3: CASSLGGLAGINEQFF

size: -
D: -
V: TRBV29-1
J: TRBJ2-7
DNA: TGCAGCGTTGAACGAAATACCGAGCAGTACTTC
CDR3: CSVERNTEQYF

size: -
D: TRBD2
V: TRBV6-2/TRBV6-3
J: TRBJ2-3
DNA: TGTGCCAGCAGTTACGGCGGGAGTGAGATAGATACGCAGTATTTT
CDR3: CASSYGGSEIDTQYF

size: -
D: -
V: TRBV27
J: TRBJ1-1
DNA: TGTGCCAGCAGTTTTAGACAGAACACTGAAGCTTTCTTT
CDR3: CASSFRQNTEAFF

size: -
D: -
V: TRBV18
J: TRBJ2-6
DNA: TGTGCCAGCTCACCAGGGATCTCTGGGGCCAACGTCCTGACTTTC
CDR3: CASSPGISGANVLTF

size: -
D: -
V: TRBV5-1
J: TRBJ2-2
DNA: TGCGCCAGCAGCCGGGTGGGAGACCCAAGGGCCGGGGAGCTGTTTTTT
CDR3: CASSRVGDPRAGELFF

size: -
D: -
V: TRBV2
J: TRBJ1-5
DNA: TGTGCCAGCAGTGTGTCTGCGGGTCAGCCCCAGCATTTT
CDR3: CASSVSAGQPQHF

size: -
D: -
V: TRBV6-2/TRBV6-3
J: TRBJ1-5
DNA: TGTGCCAGCAGTAACAGGGATAGCAATCAGCCCCAGCATTTT
CDR3: CASSNRDSNQPQHF

size: -
D: -
V: TRBV2
J: TRBJ1-2
DNA: TGTGCCAGCAGTGAATGGAAAGGGGGAGGCTATGGCTACACCTTC
CDR3: CASSEWKGGGYGYTF

size: -
D: -
V: TRBV19
J: TRBJ1-2
DNA: TGTGCCAGTAGTATCTTAGGGGTTTATGGCTACACCTTC
CDR3: CASSILGVYGYTF

size: -
D: -
V: TRBV18
J: TRBJ2-2
DNA: TGTGCCAGCTCAGGGGAACTTATTGTCGCGAACACCGGGGAGCTGTTTTTT
CDR3: CASSGELIVANTGELFF

size: -
D: TRBD1
V: TRBV27
J: TRBJ2-2
DNA: TGTGCCAGCAGTCTCCGGGACAGGGGGAACACCGGGGAGCTGTTTTTT
CDR3: CASSLRDRGNTGELFF

size: -
D: -
V: TRBV6-5
J: TRBJ1-6
DNA: TGTGCCAGCAGTCGGGACCGAATTAGATCACCCCTCCACTTT
CDR3: CASSRDRIRSPLHF

size: -
D: -
V: TRBV4-3
J: TRBJ2-1
DNA: TGCGCCAGCAGCCTTGGGGGTATAAGGAATGAGCAGTTCTTC
CDR3: CASSLGGIRNEQFF